This TCR beta chain was captured in a study of cytomegalovirus exposure and HLA in healthy donors (dated by TCRdb to 2016 to 2017). Notes on the research overall: In an earlier analysis of 587 of the donors, 276 Gb of sequence data and 117 million unique TCR beta sequences from 150 million to 200 million T cells were reported. About 5 DR-DQ haplotypes were handled as single units for association and clustering, since linkage in the cohort was strong. A later genetic analysis used genome-wide SNP genotypes for about 60% of the 666 donors, treating that subset as a discovery cohort. Using immunosequencing, the study profiled T cell repertoires from fewer than 850 subjects and related those repertoires to cytomegalovirus serostatus. An earlier analysis of several hundred of the donors applied high-throughput TCR beta sequencing to assess whether each TCR beta V gene segment acted as functional or pseudogenic. Among the roughly 400 genotyped donors, around 81% belonged to the genetic ancestry cluster associated with self-reported Caucasian donors. The study aimed to test whether signatures of past pathogen exposure could be identified by cataloging public T cell receptors. All discovery cohort repertoires had been generated on a single sequencing platform. High-throughput TCR immunosequencing, statistical association of individual TCRs with disease status, and machine learning were combined to predict cytomegalovirus infection status. Among 300 to 500 genotyped donors of the cohort, an average of roughly 230,000 unique TCR beta nucleotide sequences was sequenced per donor, of which 15% to 20% were non-productive. About 280 gigabases of sequencing data and 70 million to 95 million unique TCR sequences made up an early release that covered nearly 650 HLA-typed donors. The number of donors typed differed by locus, with about 629-630 for A, B, C, DRB1 and DQB1, roughly 550 for DQA1, approximately 580 for DPA1, and approximately 470 for DPB1. In the later analysis, no new phenotypic data were used to find candidate immune exposures; instead, reliance was placed on TCR beta sequences and their occurrence across donors. Donor age, sex, ethnicity and CMV serostatus were compiled together with the repertoire data. A later analysis re-analyzed previously published TCR beta repertoires from 660 or so donors and added high-resolution HLA genotyping to study TCR occurrence patterns. A separate validation cohort of over 95 different subjects was used in addition to the 666-subject first cohort. HLA typing included class I and class II loci at four-digit resolution.

V is shortened by 6 bases, J by 2 bases, and the region joining them spans 9 bases. CDR1 and CDR2, looked up from the germline V gene, are SNHLY and FYNNEI. Measured from the cysteine to the phenylalanine, the CDR3 is 13 residues long. Of all the DNA, just the CDR3 is kept, 39 bases in frame from base 1. The library came from the immunoSEQ multiplex PCR assay. A mixture of 60 forward primers for TCR Vbeta segments and 13 reverse primers for TCR Jbeta segments was used in the multiplex PCR. Amplification of the CDR3 region of rearranged TCR beta genes was performed with a multiplex PCR assay on genomic DNA. The Illumina HiSeq System was used to sequence the amplified TCR beta libraries as 87-base-pair reads. The paper's data handling went like this. A later analysis counted approximately 76 million unique TCR beta chains across the 550 to 750 repertoires, and some 11 million of these chains were shared by at least two donors. A nearest-neighbor algorithm error-corrected the raw reads and collapsed the reads into unique sequences, merging closely related sequences to remove PCR and sequencing errors. To assign V, D and J gene segments, CDR3 sequences were aligned to IMGT reference sequences. For a sequence to be retained, a match of at least six nucleotides to both a V gene segment and a J gene segment was required. Rearrangements were called productive when the CDR3 lacked stop codons and stayed in frame with V and J; all others were non-productive. CDR3 was defined according to IMGT convention as the region running from the second conserved V-encoded cysteine to the conserved J-encoded phenylalanine. The earlier analysis of a few hundred of the donors excluded sequences that lacked an unambiguous match to a single V gene segment. An earlier analysis of 587 of the donors called V segments functional above 56.7% productive rearrangements and segregating when the between-donor standard deviation exceeded 5%. To diagnose cytomegalovirus status from the catalog of TCR beta chain sequences, a statistical classification framework was built. In a later analysis, V and J genes were assigned by comparing TCR nucleotide sequences against IMGT/GENE-DB human TR gene sequences. The TCRdist pipeline was used in a later analysis to assign CDR3 sequences and most-parsimonious VDJ recombination scenarios. In a later analysis, each TCR beta chain was defined by its CDR3 amino acid sequence together with its V-gene family, and reads lacking a unique V-gene family were excluded. A later analysis removed 500 to 600 highly shared, low-generation-probability nucleotide sequences to deal with suspected cross-contamination and a sequencing artifact. A later analysis calculated a clonal expansion index for each public chain from normalized within-repertoire ranks of inferred template counts. Generation probabilities in a later analysis came from a VDJ recombination model fitted to out-of-frame rearrangements, and those results were checked against IGoR. Hypergeometric tests were used in a later analysis to score TCR-TCR, TCR-HLA and TCR-CMV co-occurrence, with a repertoire-size bias correction applied to the TCR pairs. False discovery rates were estimated in a later analysis by permuting HLA or CMV assignments 20 times. In a later analysis, co-occurring TCRs were grouped with DBSCAN, and TCRdist sequence similarity was added when clustering was performed within HLA-allele-positive subsets. Repertoires with fewer than 30,000 or more than 120,000 public chains were left out of co-occurrence clustering, as were four to six repertoires with anomalous nucleotide sharing. Imported from immuneACCESS, the table was reduced by TCRdb to in-frame sequences with V and J called. These copies leave out some clones; in studies compared against another copy, an unresolved V gene accounts for under half, and the cause of the remainder is not known. The DNA was the basis for D and trimming; V, J and clone size are from that table. For this sample there are approximately 110,000 clones; 77% appear just once. The ten largest clones represent more than 10% of the sample.

On the study overall, not on this receptor specifically: Sequencing depth was assumed to be roughly uniform across donors in the presence/absence analyses, though that assumption may not hold. A further reported finding was that TCR beta sequences accurately predicted the HLA-A and HLA-B alleles for most subjects in the first cohort. In a later analysis, TCR association rates were found to vary across HLA loci, with the most associated TCRs seen for DRB1 alleles and the fewest for HLA-C alleles. According to the authors, the approach could potentially be generalized to other disease states and immunological phenotypes. Most CMV-associated TCR beta chains appeared to be HLA-restricted in a later analysis, and the HLA associations seemed to be driven largely by CMV exposure. Specific HLA alleles were associated with over 15,000 TCR beta sequences at a false discovery rate of 0.05 in a later analysis. The sequencing pipeline was judged likely to have produced a cluster of highly shared sequence variants as a technical artifact. Linkage disequilibrium might explain the correlated functional status among segregating V segments, but an unknown experimental factor could not be excluded. Most TCR sequences were observed very rarely across donors, whereas some public TCRs were present in many individuals. Because HLA typing was unavailable for some donors at each locus, only the typed subset was used in association tests. When HLA alleles, especially DR and DQ, strongly co-occurred, TCR associations were difficult to assign to individual alleles. An association between a missense DCLRE1C variant and V-gene and J-gene trimming of TCR beta chains was found in a later genetic analysis and replicated in an independent cohort. According to a later genetic analysis, donors in an Asian-associated ancestry cluster had fewer N-insertions in productive TCRs than the approximately 610-donor mean. In vitro tests confirmed that three of the cytomegalovirus-associated TCR beta chains recognize cytomegalovirus antigens. Only TCR beta chains were sequenced in this cohort, and the absence of alpha or paired-chain data limited detectable features. The classifier was reported to diagnose cytomegalovirus status with high specificity and sensitivity in both the original and validation cohorts. Immune exposure information for the cohort was limited to CMV serostatus. Because counts were too low, roughly 17 rarely observed V segments, including chromosome 9 orphons, were left out of the earlier analysis of some 600 of the donors. Some IMGT-functional V segments, including TRBV6-2 and TRBV6-3, could not be distinguished by the 87-base-pair reads and were therefore excluded. In a later analysis, several top co-occurrence clusters were reported to appear linked to parvovirus B19, influenza, CMV and Epstein-Barr virus. Compared with equally common non-associated chains, HLA-associated TCR beta chains in a later analysis were more clonally expanded and had lower generation probabilities. The study listed 150 to 200 TCR beta chains as associated with cytomegalovirus. In an earlier analysis of about 600 of the donors, most TCR beta V segments appeared in productive rearrangements about 87% or about 30% of the time, broadly matching IMGT annotations.

Only a few counts were recorded for this clone. Its antigen specificity is not known. Base quality data are lacking; no much larger clone is found one base away. The cohort consisted of hundreds of healthy bone marrow donors. Cohort members were all nominally healthy when sampled, although unrecorded immune exposures were likely present. The donor was CMV seropositive and was included in the group of approximately 300 seropositive cohort members. A peripheral blood sample was provided by each donor, and peripheral blood mononuclear cells were used for TCR beta sequencing. The Qiagen DNeasy Blood Extraction Kit was used to extract genomic DNA from the blood cell samples.

The material sequenced was PBMCs. Recombination linked TRBV2 to TRBJ2-3; perhaps TRBD2 is the D gene, with 5 bases matching. The clonotype was recovered from a woman aged 40-49 years in good health and CMV-seropositive. The CDR3 amino acid sequence is: CASRPDYTDTQYF. The DNA sequence reads TGTGCCAGCAGGCCTGACTACACAGATACGCAGTATTTT.